These 13 T cell receptor beta chains originate from one sample sequenced in a study of blood T cell repertoires in COVID-19. Generated by immunoSEQ multiplex PCR, the TCRdb table keeps only in-frame clones and is missing some. The table shows under 250,000 clones, with around 78% occurring only once. Sequenced input: peripheral blood. The source is a woman between 70 and 85 years old with active or convalescent COVID-19.

The chain combines TRBV18 with TRBJ2-3; D is undetermined. The germline CDR1 and CDR2 sequences are KGHSH and LQKENI. There are 14 residues in the CDR3. The V end lost 5 bases, the J end lost 0 bases, and 9 bases lay between the germline ends. The CDR3 reads CASSALDSTDTQYF. CDR3 nucleotide sequence: TGTGCCAGCTCAGCTCTAGACAGCACAGATACGCAGTATTTT.

This clone was picked up a small number of times. DNA for the CDR3: TGTGCCAGTAGTGGAGGACTAAGGGCTGAAGCTTTCTTT. Its translation is CASSGGLRAEAFF. The V gene is TRBV19, the J gene TRBJ1-1; no clear D gene. Trimming took off 5 bases at V and 6 bases at J, with 13 bases between the two ends. Germline V gene data show CDR1 as LNHDA and CDR2 as SQIVND (reference sequence). The CDR3 runs to 13 residues.

This clone was counted once. V and J are TRBV11-2 and TRBJ2-3, with TRBD2 identical over 8 bases. Germline assignment: CDR1 SGHAT and CDR2 FQNNGV. CDR3 length equals 14 residues. The ends lost 3 bases at V and 6 bases at J; junction bases unmatched: 5. This CDR3 reads CASSFTSGVDTQYF. The CDR3 DNA reads as TGTGCCAGCAGCTTTACTAGCGGTGTGGATACGCAGTATTTT.

The rearrangement joins TRBV5-4 to TRBJ1-1, with TRBD1 matching 8 bases. Trimming cost V 2 bases and J 4 bases; bases outside gene matches: 7. The CDR3 has 15 residues. Germline values: CDR1 SGHNT, CDR2 YYREEE (reference sequence). The chain's CDR3 is CASSLPGQVGTEAFF. The CDR3 DNA reads TGTGCCAGCAGCTTACCGGGACAGGTCGGCACTGAAGCTTTCTTT.

This chain connects TRBV24-1 to TRBJ2-3; 11 positions agree with TRBD1. V trimming: 10 bases; J trimming: 3 bases; junction bases outside the gene matches: 2. Germline CDR1 KGHDR, CDR2 SFDVKD. The CDR3 contains 13 residues. CDR3 protein: CATRDRGTDTQYF. The CDR3 bases are TGTGCCACGCGGGACAGGGGGACAGATACGCAGTATTTT.

This clone has only a few counts. Other DNA sequences of this sample code for an identical CDR3. The chain carries TRBV2 and TRBJ2-7; D remains ambiguous. Trimming pared 3 bases from V and 2 bases from J, leaving 11 bases between. Germline CDR1 and CDR2: SNHLY and FYNNEI. This CDR3 is 14 amino acids long. The CDR3 spells CASSDGRAPYEQYF. For the CDR3, the DNA is TGTGCCAGCAGTGACGGTCGCGCCCCCTACGAGCAGTACTTC.

The genes are TRBV6-1 and TRBJ1-5, with D unclear. The germline V and J ends were trimmed by 3 bases and 7 bases, with 4 bases remaining between them. The CDR3 sequence is 11 residues long. Germline CDR1 MNHNS, CDR2 SASEGT. The CDR3 DNA is TGTGCCAGCAGTGATACACAGCCCCAGCATTTT. Protein product: CASSDTQPQHF.

The V gene is TRBV19, the J gene TRBJ2-5; 7 nucleotides line up with TRBD1. Germline V CDR1 and CDR2: LNHDA, SQIVND (reference sequence). CDR3 length equals 15 residues. With 3 bases clipped from V and 5 bases from J, the junction kept 9 bases outside the gene matches. The CDR3 sequence: CASSMAGTALETQYF. CDR3 in DNA: TGTGCCAGTAGTATGGCCGGGACAGCCCTTGAGACCCAGTACTTC.

The chain couples TRBV7-9 to TRBJ2-1; no definite D call. Germline CDR1 and CDR2: SEHNR and FQNEAQ (reference sequence). Between the trimmed V and J ends, which lost 0 bases and 0 bases, there was a span of 3 bases. This CDR3 comprises 14 residues. The CDR3: CASSLAASYNEQFF. The CDR3 region has the DNA TGTGCCAGCAGCTTAGCAGCCTCCTACAATGAGCAGTTCTTC.

The chain uses TRBV6-5 and TRBJ2-1; TRBD1 matches at 7 bases. Germline V lookup: CDR1 MNHEY, CDR2 SVGAGI. J gave up 7 bases and V 9 bases, and 9 bases lay outside the gene matches. This CDR3 has 13 residues. CDR3: CARSTGKENEQFF. In nucleotides, the CDR3 is TGTGCCAGGTCGACAGGGAAGGAAAATGAGCAGTTCTTC.

This clone was recorded only once. CDR3 sequence reads: CASRPARGFGGYTF. The CDR3, as DNA: TGTGCCAGCAGGCCCGCCCGGGGGTTCGGGGGCTACACCTTC. The V gene is TRBV6-7, the J gene TRBJ1-2; maybe TRBD1 (5 bases). TRBV6-7 is an open reading frame, and its role is uncertain. V lost 6 bases, J lost 8 bases, and 19 bases lay in between. The CDR3 length is 14 residues.

This chain links TRBV5-1 with TRBJ1-4, with D perhaps matching TRBD1 (5 bases). Germline V lookup: CDR1 SGHRS, CDR2 YFSETQ. Trimming left V 2 bases short and J 3 bases short, with 11 bases between. CDR3 length equals 15 residues. The CDR3 bases are TGCGCCAGCAGCTTCCGGGGACTACCTAATGAAAAACTGTTTTTT. Translated, it gives CASSFRGLPNEKLFF.

This sequence joins TRBV5-6 and TRBJ2-1; 14 bases map to TRBD2. From germline, CDR1 is SGHDT and CDR2 YYEEEE. V gave up 4 bases and J gave up 10 bases; unmatched junction bases: 7. The CDR3 consists of 15 residues. As DNA, the CDR3 is TGTGCCAGCAGCCCCGGGACTAGCGGGAGTCTAGAGCAGTTCTTC. This translates into CASSPGTSGSLEQFF.